The 13 T cell receptor beta chains in this list originate from one sample, sequenced in a study of cytomegalovirus exposure and HLA in healthy donors. Primers: 60 Vbeta forward and 13 Jbeta reverse. Clones were read by immunoSEQ multiplex PCR, and TCRdb kept only the in-frame ones, dropping some. This sample has approximately 150,000 clones, with around two thirds found just once. The sample comprised PBMCs. The receptors stem from a man under 40 in good health and CMV-seropositive.

This clone was seen only a few times. The chain links TRBV18 to TRBJ2-2, with D unclear. Between the trimmed V and J ends, which lost 3 bases and 3 bases, there was a span of 2 bases. The germline V gene has CDR1 KGHSH and CDR2 LQKENI. This CDR3 spans 12 amino acids. CDR3 loop: CASSPYTGELFF. The CDR3 nucleotides are TGTGCCAGCTCACCCTACACCGGGGAGCTGTTTTTT.

This sequence joins TRBV28 and TRBJ1-5; TRBD1 might be the D (6 bases). Per the germline V gene, CDR1 is MDHEN and CDR2 is SYDVKM. The V end was cut by 6 bases, the J end by 6 bases, with 18 bases between. CDR3 length: 15 amino acids. The CDR3 protein is CASRETGGPGQPQHF. The CDR3, as DNA: TGTGCCAGCAGAGAGACAGGCGGTCCGGGTCAGCCCCAGCATTTT.

The chain is built from TRBV25-1 and TRBJ2-5; D possibly corresponds to TRBD2 (6 bases). The ends were cut back, 4 bases at V and 5 bases at J, with 17 bases in the middle. Germline V lookup: CDR1 MGHDK, CDR2 SYGVNS. This CDR3 is built from 15 residues. CDR3 loop: CASSAPRGWVETQYF. The CDR3 nucleotides are TGTGCCAGCAGTGCCCCCCGGGGGTGGGTCGAGACCCAGTACTTC.

This chain connects TRBV28 to TRBJ1-1, with 8 nucleotides matching TRBD1. Unmatched junction bases numbered 10, after V lost 3 bases and J lost 1 base. Per germline, CDR1 MDHEN and CDR2 SYDVKM. This CDR3 spans 17 amino acids. CDR3 region: CASSLMRQGPPNTEAFF. The CDR3 DNA follows: TGTGCCAGCAGTTTGATGAGACAGGGGCCGCCGAACACTGAAGCTTTCTTT.

This sequence joins TRBV19 and TRBJ2-1; D may be TRBD2 (6 bases). The germline V gene encodes CDR1 LNHDA and CDR2 SQIVND (reference sequence). There are 14 residues in the CDR3. V dropped 3 bases and J dropped 9 bases, with 15 bases sitting between them. The CDR3 DNA is TGTGCCAGTAGTATTGGGACGGGAGTCGGTGAGCAGTTCTTC. Amino acids: CASSIGTGVGEQFF.

V and J are TRBV19 and TRBJ1-5, with D perhaps TRBD1 (6 bases). The V gene lost 9 bases and the J gene lost 0 bases, with 24 bases spanning the gap. This CDR3 is built from 18 residues. The germline gives CDR1 LNHDA, CDR2 SQIVND (reference sequence). As DNA, the CDR3 is TGTGCCAGAGAGGATGGGGGCAAGTCTGATTATAGCAATCAGCCCCAGCATTTT. Translating gives CAREDGGKSDYSNQPQHF. Complete variable domain (other parts from reference TRBV19 and TRBJ1-5): DGGITQSPKYLFRKEGQNVTLSCEQNLNHDAMYWYRQDPGQGLRLIYYSQIVNDFQKGDIAEGYSVSREKKESFPLTVTSAQKNPTAFYLCAREDGGKSDYSNQPQHFGDGTRLSIL.

This sequence joins TRBV7-6 and TRBJ2-7, with D maybe TRBD1 (6 bases). V shed 5 bases and J shed 4 bases, with 15 bases lying between them. Germline CDR1 and CDR2: SGHVS and FNYEAQ. The CDR3 loop spans 14 amino acids. The CDR3 coding sequence is TGTGCCAGCAGCCCCACAGGGAATAATTACGAGCAGTACTTC. It translates to CASSPTGNNYEQYF.

The J gene is TRBJ2-7, the V gene TRBV5-1; 8 nucleotides match TRBD1. Unmatched junction bases numbered 8, after V lost 1 base and J lost 5 bases. The length of the CDR3 is 15 residues. The V gene's germline CDR1 is SGHRS and CDR2 YFSETQ. As DNA, the CDR3 is TGCGCCAGCAGCTTGTTCCCATCGACAGGGGACGAGCAGTACTTC. Protein sequence: CASSLFPSTGDEQYF.

The chain combines TRBV5-4 with TRBJ2-5; TRBD2 aligns across 11 bases. CDR3 length: 15 amino acids. V was clipped by 4 bases and J by 11 bases; unmatched bases: 13. The V gene's germline CDR1 is SGHNT and CDR2 YYREEE (reference sequence). The CDR3 protein is CASSPISGRAREQYF. DNA for the CDR3: TGTGCCAGCAGCCCTATTAGCGGGAGGGCCAGAGAGCAGTACTTC.

The V call is TRBV6-1, the J call TRBJ1-1, with TRBD1 as a possible D gene (5 bases). The CDR3 consists of 13 residues. Deletions cut 6 bases from V and 8 bases from J, with 16 bases between. CDR1 MNHNS and CDR2 SASEGT come from the germline V gene. The CDR3 loop is CASSPVGTPEAFF. The CDR3 region has the DNA TGTGCCAGCAGCCCGGTGGGGACTCCAGAAGCTTTCTTT.

This clone was counted a few times. V gene TRBV7-3 combines with J gene TRBJ2-1, with 11 nucleotides matching TRBD2. V trimming: 2 bases; J trimming: 8 bases; junction bases outside the gene matches: 5. From germline, CDR1 is SGHTA and CDR2 FQGTGA. The CDR3 covers 15 residues. CDR3 residues: CASSLVSGREDEQFF. For the CDR3, the DNA is TGTGCCAGCAGCTTAGTTAGCGGGAGGGAGGATGAGCAGTTCTTC. Full variable domain (missing parts from reference TRBV7-3 and TRBJ2-1): GAGVSQTPSNKVTEKGKYVELRCDPISGHTALYWYRQSLGQGPEFLIYFQGTGAADDSGLPNDRFFAVRPEGSVSTLKIQRTERGDSAVYLCASSLVSGREDEQFFGPGTRLTVL.

The sample holds one count of this clone. The chain combines TRBV7-6 with TRBJ2-6, with D possibly TRBD1 on 7 matching bases. Trimming removed 2 bases from V and 0 bases from J, with 20 bases in between. The CDR3 runs to 20 residues. The germline V gene has CDR1 SGHVS and CDR2 FNYEAQ. Written as DNA, the CDR3 is TGTGCCAGCAGCTTATGGGGACTCGGGACAGTGGACTCTGGGGCCAACGTCCTGACTTTC. This translates into CASSLWGLGTVDSGANVLTF. The full variable domain, its missing parts supplied by reference TRBV7-6 and TRBJ2-6, is GAGVSQSPRYKVTKRGQDVALRCDPISGHVSLYWYRQALGQGPEFLTYFNYEAQQDKSGLPNDRFSAERPEGSISTLTIQRTEQRDSAMYRCASSLWGLGTVDSGANVLTFGAGSRLTVL.

This clone was observed a handful of times. The genes are TRBV28 and TRBJ1-2, with 11 bases matching TRBD1. This CDR3 contains 15 residues. The trim removed 4 bases at V and 6 bases at J, leaving 7 bases unmatched. Per germline, CDR1 MDHEN and CDR2 SYDVKM. CDR3: CASSSPGQGVHGYTF. In DNA, the CDR3 is TGTGCCAGCAGTTCTCCGGGACAGGGGGTCCATGGCTACACCTTC.